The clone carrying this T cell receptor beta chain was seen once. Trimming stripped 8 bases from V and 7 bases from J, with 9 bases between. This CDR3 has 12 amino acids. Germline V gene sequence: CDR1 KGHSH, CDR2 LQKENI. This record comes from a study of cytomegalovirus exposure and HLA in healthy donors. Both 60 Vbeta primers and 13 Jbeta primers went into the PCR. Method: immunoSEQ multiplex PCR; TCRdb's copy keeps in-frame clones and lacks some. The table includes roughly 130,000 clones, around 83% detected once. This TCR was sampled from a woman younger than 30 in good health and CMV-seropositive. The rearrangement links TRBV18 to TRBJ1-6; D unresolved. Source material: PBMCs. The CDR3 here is CASAGQNSPLHF. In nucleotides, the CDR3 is TGTGCCAGCGCGGGCCAAAATTCACCCCTCCACTTT.